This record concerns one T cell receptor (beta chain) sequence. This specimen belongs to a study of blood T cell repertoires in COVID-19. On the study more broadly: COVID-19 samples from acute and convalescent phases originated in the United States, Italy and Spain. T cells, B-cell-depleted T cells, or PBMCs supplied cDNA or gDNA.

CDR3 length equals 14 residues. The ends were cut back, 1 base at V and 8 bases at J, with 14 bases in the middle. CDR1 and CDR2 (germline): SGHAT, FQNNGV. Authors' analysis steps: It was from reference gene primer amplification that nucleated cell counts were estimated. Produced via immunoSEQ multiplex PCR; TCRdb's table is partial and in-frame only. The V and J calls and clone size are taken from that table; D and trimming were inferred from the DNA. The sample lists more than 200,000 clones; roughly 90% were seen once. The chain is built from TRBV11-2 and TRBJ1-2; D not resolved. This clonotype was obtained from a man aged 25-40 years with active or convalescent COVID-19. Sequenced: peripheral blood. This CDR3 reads CASSLGHGVRGYTF. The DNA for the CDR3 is TGTGCCAGCAGCTTAGGCCACGGAGTTCGGGGCTACACCTTC.